What follows is one T cell receptor (beta chain) and its context. Sequencing was performed with immunoSEQ multiplex PCR; in TCRdb, only in-frame clones are kept and a portion is missing. The sample contains hundreds of thousands of clones, 72% of which appear only once. The source of the sample is a study of shared clonotypes between healthy human individuals. Germline CDR1 is SGHDT and CDR2 is YYEEEE. This CDR3 is 15 amino acids long. The J segment lost 7 bases and the V segment lost 1 base, leaving 8 bases of the junction unmatched. V gene TRBV5-6 combines with J gene TRBJ1-2; 9 nucleotides agree with TRBD1. This clonotype was sampled from a woman aged 25-40 years in good health. The sequencing input was memory CD4+ T cells sorted from blood. Subset described: CD45RA-negative fraction. The CDR3: CASSLLTTGGAGYTF. CDR3 nucleotide sequence: TGTGCCAGCAGCTTGTTAACCACAGGGGGCGCTGGCTACACCTTC.